The 25 T cell receptor beta chains listed next were all sequenced from one sample in a study of TIL therapy for anti-PD-1-resistant metastatic lung cancer (dated by TCRdb to the early 2020s). TCR beta CDR3 regions were amplified from genomic DNA with the immunoSEQ v3 hsTCRB kit using bias-controlled multiplex PCR. TCRdb took this table from immuneACCESS and kept in-frame rearrangements with V and J called. Such tables lack part of the clones; where checked against another copy, unresolved V genes explain under half of the gap, and the rest is unexplained. Across this sample there are 55,000 to 65,000 clones, with about 73% seen only once. Clones ranked in the top ten supply roughly 2% of the sample. Explained via the paper, the time point label denotes: pre-treatment sample, taken before nivolumab and TIL therapy. Sample: blood, taken at baseline. Every receptor here comes from a person aged 25-79 years with non-small cell lung cancer.

This clone was seen more than once but under ten times. The chain uses TRBV6-5 and TRBJ1-2; 7 bases are shared with TRBD1. Germline V gene data show CDR1 as MNHEY and CDR2 as SVGAGI. The CDR3 sequence is 14 residues long. Trimming at V came to 6 bases and at J to 8 bases, leaving 12 bases not matched to a gene. The CDR3 loop reads CASRLLQGQGGYTF. DNA of the CDR3: TGTGCCAGCAGACTACTACAGGGGCAGGGAGGCTACACCTTC.

The V and J genes are TRBV29-1 and TRBJ2-3; either TRBD1 or TRBD2 may fit D (5 bases each). Germline V lookup: CDR1 SQVTM, CDR2 ANQGSEA. Trimming cost V 5 bases and J 2 bases, with 14 bases left between them. This CDR3 is 14 amino acids long. In nucleotides, the CDR3 is TGCAGCGTTTCCGGGACCCAAAACACAGATACGCAGTATTTT. The encoded protein is CSVSGTQNTDTQYF.

This clone was picked up one time. The chain recombines TRBV7-3 with TRBJ2-7; the match to TRBD2 covers 13 bases. This CDR3 spans 16 amino acids. The germline gives CDR1 SGHTA, CDR2 FQGTGA. Trimming cost V 2 bases and J 6 bases; bases outside gene matches: 7. In DNA form, the CDR3 reads TGTGCCAGCAGCTTACTCGGACTAGCGGGAGTCGGCGAGCAGTACTTC. Its protein product is CASSLLGLAGVGEQYF. Based on the CDR3 plus reference TRBV7-3 and TRBJ2-7, the full variable domain is GAGVSQTPSNKVTEKGKYVELRCDPISGHTALYWYRQSLGQGPEFLIYFQGTGAADDSGLPNDRFFAVRPEGSVSTLKIQRTERGDSAVYLCASSLLGLAGVGEQYFGPGTRLTVT.

The rearrangement joins TRBV2 to TRBJ2-3, with TRBD2 matching over 7 bases. The V segment lost 3 bases and the J segment 12 bases; nucleotides outside the gene matches: 6. The CDR3 covers 12 residues. Germline CDR1 reads SNHLY; CDR2 reads FYNNEI. The CDR3 loop reads CASSEGAGSQYF. Here the CDR3 DNA reads TGTGCCAGCAGTGAGGGAGCGGGATCTCAGTATTTT.

This clone was seen only a few times. V and J are TRBV6-5 and TRBJ2-7, with 14 bases matching TRBD2. Trimming cost V 8 bases and J 12 bases; bases outside gene matches: 9. In germline, CDR1 is MNHEY, CDR2 SVGAGI. CDR3 length: 13 amino acids. The CDR3 is CASGGLAGDPPYF. The CDR3 region has the DNA TGTGCCAGCGGGGGACTAGCGGGAGATCCGCCGTACTTC.

V gene TRBV9 combines with J gene TRBJ2-1; 12 bases match TRBD2. Germline V lookup: CDR1 SGDLS, CDR2 YYNGEE. Trimming removed 3 bases from V and 8 bases from J; junction bases left unmatched: 6. This CDR3 region has 15 residues. The CDR3 here is CASSASSGRGHEQFF. CDR3 coding DNA: TGTGCCAGCAGCGCCTCTAGCGGGAGGGGGCATGAGCAGTTCTTC.

The chain carries TRBV2 and TRBJ2-5, with TRBD1 matching 7 bases. CDR3 length equals 12 residues. CDR1 is SNHLY and CDR2 is FYNNEI in the germline V gene. J gave up 11 bases and V 11 bases, and 14 bases lay outside the gene matches. The CDR3 reads CARSGAGGQQYF. The CDR3 DNA reads TGTGCCCGAAGTGGGGCAGGGGGACAGCAGTACTTC.

This chain connects TRBV28 to TRBJ2-5; D perhaps matches TRBD1 (5 bases). This CDR3 has 12 amino acids. V lost 7 bases, J lost 4 bases, and 10 bases lay in between. The germline CDR1 and CDR2 sequences are MDHEN and SYDVKM. CDR3 loop: CASTLQGETQYF. CDR3 coding DNA: TGTGCCAGCACCCTCCAGGGAGAGACCCAGTACTTC.

The V call is TRBV11-3, the J call TRBJ1-1; a possible D gene is TRBD1 (6 bases). CDR1 SGHNT and CDR2 YENEEA come from the germline V gene. V dropped 6 bases and J dropped 9 bases, with 11 bases sitting between them. This CDR3 comprises 11 residues. The CDR3 DNA sequence: TGTGCCAGCAGACGGGGGGGGCAAGCTTTCTTT. This sequence encodes CASRRGGQAFF.

The rearrangement links TRBV19 to TRBJ2-7; the D call may be TRBD1 or TRBD2 (6 bases each). The CDR3 loop spans 15 amino acids. Germline V CDR1 and CDR2: LNHDA, SQIVND (reference sequence). Trimming removed 7 bases at V and 3 bases at J, with 19 bases between. The CDR3 loop is CASKTGPGGFYEQYF. CDR3 DNA sequence: TGTGCCAGTAAAACGGGACCCGGGGGCTTCTACGAGCAGTACTTC.

This chain joins TRBV9 and TRBJ2-3; no firm D call. Trimming took off 3 bases at V and 0 bases at J, with 5 bases between the two ends. This CDR3 comprises 13 residues. The germline CDR1 and CDR2 sequences are SGDLS and YYNGEE. As DNA, the CDR3 is TGTGCCAGCAGCGCAGTAAGCACAGATACGCAGTATTTT. It is translated as CASSAVSTDTQYF.

The chain is built from TRBV7-2 and TRBJ2-3; 14 nucleotides match TRBD2. Germline-derived CDR1 and CDR2 are SGHTA and FQGNSA. The CDR3 covers 17 residues. The V segment lost 3 bases and the J segment 6 bases; nucleotides outside the gene matches: 8. The CDR3 loop is CASSFGLAGGTWDTQYF. For the CDR3, the DNA is TGTGCCAGCAGCTTTGGACTAGCGGGGGGCACTTGGGATACGCAGTATTTT.

This clone was seen a single time. The gene calls are TRBV18 and TRBJ1-1; maybe TRBD1 (6 bases). V shed 4 bases and J shed 0 bases, with 12 bases lying between them. Germline V gene sequence: CDR1 KGHSH, CDR2 LQKENI. The CDR3 extends over 15 amino acids. In DNA form, the CDR3 reads TGTGCCAGCTCACGGTTAGGGGGTATGAACACTGAAGCTTTCTTT. Protein sequence: CASSRLGGMNTEAFF.

The chain joins TRBV18 to TRBJ1-1, with 7 bases matching TRBD1. Germline V gene data show CDR1 as KGHSH and CDR2 as LQKENI. This CDR3 has 15 residues. The trim removed 2 bases at V and 1 base at J, leaving 4 bases unmatched. The CDR3 nucleotides are TGTGCCAGCTCACCATTGACAGGGCCGAACACTGAAGCTTTCTTT. Amino acid sequence: CASSPLTGPNTEAFF.

This clone turned up a few times. V and J are TRBV2 and TRBJ1-1; TRBD1 matches 8 bases. CDR3 size: 14 residues. Looked up from germline, CDR1 is SNHLY and CDR2 is FYNNEI. Trimming at V came to 8 bases and at J to 4 bases, leaving 9 bases not matched to a gene. The CDR3: CASRGLQGVTEAFF. Written as DNA, the CDR3 is TGTGCCAGCCGAGGATTACAGGGGGTCACTGAAGCTTTCTTT. Supplemented by reference TRBV2 and TRBJ1-1, the full variable domain reads EPEVTQTPSHQVTQMGQEVILRCVPISNHLYFYWYRQILGQKVEFLVSFYNNEISEKSEIFDDQFSVERPDGSNFTLKIRSTKLEDSAMYFCASRGLQGVTEAFFGQGTRLTVV.

This sequence joins TRBV7-3 and TRBJ1-1, with no clear D. V lost 3 bases and J lost 1, with 6 bases in between. Germline lookup yields CDR1 SGHTA and CDR2 FQGTGA. This CDR3 is 13 amino acids long. The CDR3 protein is CASSFGTNTEAFF. The CDR3 coding sequence is TGTGCCAGCAGCTTCGGAACGAACACTGAAGCTTTCTTT.

This clone was seen only a few times. The rearrangement joins TRBV6-1 to TRBJ2-7, with D possibly being TRBD2 (6 bases). The CDR3 covers 13 residues. Trimming stripped 3 bases from V and 2 bases from J, with 8 bases between. In germline, CDR1 is MNHNS, CDR2 SASEGT. The CDR3 DNA sequence: TGTGCCAGCAGTGACTGGGGGGCCTACGAGCAGTACTTC. This gives the protein CASSDWGAYEQYF.

The rearrangement links TRBV6-5 to TRBJ2-7, with TRBD1 identical over 7 bases. The length of the CDR3 is 16 residues. CDR1 MNHEY and CDR2 SVGAGI come from the germline V gene. V lost 0 bases and J lost 3; bases outside the gene matches: 8. CDR3 sequence: CASSYSAGTVGYEQYF. CDR3 in DNA: TGTGCCAGCAGTTACTCAGCCGGGACAGTCGGCTACGAGCAGTACTTC.

The V call is TRBV4-3, the J call TRBJ2-6, with D unclear. The CDR3 is 16 residues long. CDR1 and CDR2 from the germline V gene are LGHNA and YSLEER. V was shortened by 0 bases and J by 1 base, with 7 bases between the two germline ends. The CDR3 nucleotides are TGCGCCAGCAGCCAAGATCCCAATTCTGGGGCCAACGTCCTGACTTTC. Its translation is CASSQDPNSGANVLTF.

This clone was seen once. The chain joins TRBV4-1 to TRBJ1-2; D unresolved. In germline, CDR1 is MGHRA, CDR2 YSYEKL. The CDR3 is 16 amino acids. V was clipped by 5 bases and J by 2 bases, with 18 bases between them. CDR3 protein: CASSSPFRGANYGYTF. CDR3 bases: TGCGCCAGCAGCTCCCCGTTTCGGGGAGCCAACTATGGCTACACCTTC.

CDR3 nucleotide sequence: TGTGCCAGCTCACTGGGGGCTGCGATTGACTATGGCTACACCTTC. Its protein is CASSLGAAIDYGYTF. This chain uses TRBV18 with TRBJ1-2; D possibly corresponds to TRBD1 (6 bases). The length of the CDR3 is 15 residues. V lost 4 bases and J 3 bases, leaving 15 bases between the germline ends. CDR1 and CDR2 from the germline V gene are KGHSH and LQKENI.

V is TRBV29-1 and J is TRBJ2-1; D unclear. The length of the CDR3 is 14 residues. Per the germline V gene, CDR1 is SQVTM and CDR2 is ANQGSEA. V lost 6 bases, J lost 4 bases, and 16 bases lay in between. The CDR3 bases are TGCAGCGTACGAATACTGCGAAGGTACAATGAGCAGTTCTTC. Translating gives CSVRILRRYNEQFF.

This clone was found once. The V call is TRBV7-2, the J call TRBJ2-1, with TRBD1 matching 9 bases. V was clipped by 5 bases and J by 0 bases; unmatched bases: 2. Germline lookup yields CDR1 SGHTA and CDR2 FQGNSA. The CDR3 totals 15 residues. The CDR3 DNA is TGTGCCAGCAGCCGGGGACAGGGCTCCTACAATGAGCAGTTCTTC. Translation gives CASSRGQGSYNEQFF.

The chain couples TRBV6-1 to TRBJ1-1; D perhaps matches TRBD1 (6 bases). From germline, CDR1 is MNHNS and CDR2 SASEGT. This CDR3 has 13 amino acids. V was clipped by 9 bases and J by 0 bases, with 11 bases between them. The CDR3 nucleotides are TGTGCCAGTCAGGGGATGATGAACACTGAAGCTTTCTTT. Its translation is CASQGMMNTEAFF.

J is TRBJ2-7 and V is TRBV6-1; 7 bases align to TRBD1. Germline CDR1 is MNHNS and CDR2 is SASEGT. This CDR3 has 14 amino acids. V lost 6 bases, J lost 7 bases, and 12 bases stayed unmatched. The CDR3, as DNA: TGTGCCAGCAGGTTACAGGGGACCGCGAGGGAGCAGTACTTC. Protein product: CASRLQGTAREQYF.